A selection of T cell receptor beta chains follows, all from one sample in a study of blood T cell repertoires in COVID-19. Sequenced by immunoSEQ multiplex PCR; TCRdb stores in-frame clones only, minus some. Here the sample spans about 150,000 clones, approximately 82% being singletons. The sequencing sample was made of peripheral blood. The receptors come from a human donor with acute or convalescent COVID-19. The donor label of this sample is uncertain. Each CDR3 is given with its conserved first and last residue. A D gene is named only where the DNA matches it firmly. The size of a clone is reported for some rows only, either as once, few or many, or as a class for expanded clones.

J gene,clone size,D gene,V gene,CDR3 protein,CDR3 DNA
TRBJ1-1,NA,NA,TRBV7-9,CASSLQNTEAFF,TGTGCCAGCAGCTTACAGAACACTGAAGCTTTCTTT
TRBJ2-6,few,NA,TRBV5-1,CASSPRGPGANVLTF,TGCGCCAGCAGCCCGCGGGGTCCTGGGGCCAACGTCCTGACTTTC
TRBJ2-7,NA,TRBD1,TRBV5-1,CASGLQGAAGEQYF,TGCGCCAGCGGCCTACAGGGGGCGGCCGGCGAGCAGTACTTC
TRBJ1-1,NA,NA,TRBV23-1,CASSPSMNTEAFF,TGCGCCAGCAGTCCCAGTATGAACACTGAAGCTTTCTTT
TRBJ1-2,few,TRBD1,TRBV7-9,CASSLDGTGGGGYTF,TGTGCCAGCAGCTTAGATGGGACAGGTGGCGGTGGCTACACCTTC
TRBJ2-7,NA,NA,TRBV19,CASNLGGHSQEQYF,TGTGCCAGTAATCTCGGTGGACATAGCCAGGAGCAGTACTTC
TRBJ1-1,NA,NA,TRBV6-4,CASSVAPNTEAFF,TGTGCCAGCAGTGTGGCACCGAACACTGAAGCTTTCTTT
TRBJ2-1,NA,NA,TRBV19,CASREGGGPRNEQFF,TGTGCCAGTAGAGAAGGCGGGGGCCCAAGGAATGAGCAGTTCTTC
TRBJ2-7,once,TRBD2,TRBV3-1/TRBV3-2,CASSQMPGGAPYEQYF,TGTGCCAGCAGCCAAATGCCCGGGGGGGCCCCCTACGAGCAGTACTTC
TRBJ1-2,NA,NA,TRBV5-1,CASSLAGDGYTF,TGCGCCAGCAGCTTGGCGGGGGATGGCTACACCTTC
TRBJ1-4,NA,NA,TRBV11-2,CASSLAAGYEKLFF,TGTGCCAGCAGCTTAGCGGCAGGGTATGAAAAACTGTTTTTT
TRBJ1-4,many,NA,TRBV15,CATSRGGELTNEKLFF,TGTGCCACCAGCAGAGGCGGGGAATTAACTAATGAAAAACTGTTTTTT
TRBJ2-2,few,NA,TRBV10-1,CASTSNTGELFF,TGCGCCAGCACCTCGAACACCGGGGAGCTGTTTTTT
TRBJ1-3,few,NA,TRBV5-6,CASSLGHHSGNTIYF,TGTGCCAGCAGCTTGGGACACCACTCTGGAAACACCATATATTTT
TRBJ2-5,few,NA,TRBV7-9,CASSIQGFQETQYF,TGTGCCAGCAGCATACAGGGTTTCCAAGAGACCCAGTACTTC
TRBJ1-2,NA,NA,TRBV29-1,CSVERTDGYTF,TGCAGCGTTGAACGGACAGATGGCTACACCTTC
TRBJ1-2,NA,NA,TRBV4-2,CASSQEGTGYGYTF,TGTGCCAGCAGCCAAGAAGGAACAGGGTATGGCTACACCTTC
TRBJ1-1,NA,TRBD1,TRBV10-3,CAISSGTGARPTEAFF,TGTGCCATCAGTTCCGGGACAGGGGCCCGGCCCACTGAAGCTTTCTTT
TRBJ2-7,NA,NA,TRBV6-5,CASWRASYEQYF,TGTGCCAGCTGGAGGGCCTCCTACGAGCAGTACTTC
TRBJ1-4,NA,TRBD1,TRBV30,CAWSVYRGQEKLFF,TGTGCCTGGAGTGTATACAGGGGGCAGGAAAAACTGTTTTTT
TRBJ2-6,NA,NA,TRBV18,CASSRLTGNPSGANVLTF,TGTGCCAGCTCACGACTTACAGGGAATCCCTCTGGGGCCAACGTCCTGACTTTC
TRBJ1-3,NA,NA,TRBV3-1/TRBV3-2,CASNQGPGNTIYF,TGTGCCAGCAACCAGGGGCCTGGAAACACCATATATTTT
TRBJ2-7,NA,NA,TRBV7-9,CASSLVQESYEQYF,TGTGCCAGCAGCTTAGTGCAGGAATCCTACGAGCAGTACTTC
TRBJ2-7,NA,TRBD2,TRBV11-2,CASSSGGDEQYF,TGTGCCAGCAGCTCGGGGGGGGACGAGCAGTACTTC
TRBJ1-2,NA,NA,TRBV24-1,CATSDHRAGGYTF,TGTGCCACCAGTGATCACCGGGCGGGGGGCTACACCTTC
TRBJ2-5,NA,TRBD1,TRBV24-1,CATSVGTGGKETQYF,TGTGCCACCAGTGTCGGGACAGGGGGCAAGGAGACCCAGTACTTC
TRBJ1-3,NA,NA,TRBV10-3,CAISDTGYSGNTIYF,TGTGCCATCAGTGATACAGGGTACTCTGGAAACACCATATATTTT
TRBJ1-1,NA,NA,TRBV7-5,CVRTDRARAFF,TGTGTCAGAACCGACAGGGCTCGGGCTTTCTTT
TRBJ1-6,once,TRBD1,TRBV7-2,CASSPNSGGLVNSPLHF,TGTGCCAGCAGCCCCAATTCAGGGGGCCTCGTAAATTCACCCCTCCACTTT